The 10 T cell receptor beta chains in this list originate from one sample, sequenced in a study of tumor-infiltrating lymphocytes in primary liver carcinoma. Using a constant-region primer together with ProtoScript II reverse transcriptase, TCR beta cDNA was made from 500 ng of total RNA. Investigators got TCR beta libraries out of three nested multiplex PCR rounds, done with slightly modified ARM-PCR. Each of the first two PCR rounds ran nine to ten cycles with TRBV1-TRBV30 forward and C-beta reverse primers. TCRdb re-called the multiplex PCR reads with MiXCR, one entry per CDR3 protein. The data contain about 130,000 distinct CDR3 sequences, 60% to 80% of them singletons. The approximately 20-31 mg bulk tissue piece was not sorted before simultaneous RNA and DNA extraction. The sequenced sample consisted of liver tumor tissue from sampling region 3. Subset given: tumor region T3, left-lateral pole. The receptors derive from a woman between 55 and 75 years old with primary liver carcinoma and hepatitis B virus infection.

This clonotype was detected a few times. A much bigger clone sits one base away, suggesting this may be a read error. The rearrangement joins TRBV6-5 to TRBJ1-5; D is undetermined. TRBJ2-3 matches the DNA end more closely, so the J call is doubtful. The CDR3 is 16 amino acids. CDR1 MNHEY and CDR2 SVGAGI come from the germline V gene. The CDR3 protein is CASSRNPVYSNQPQYF. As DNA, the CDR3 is TGTGCCAGCAGCCGAAATCCAGTATATAGCAATCAGCCCCAGTATTTT.

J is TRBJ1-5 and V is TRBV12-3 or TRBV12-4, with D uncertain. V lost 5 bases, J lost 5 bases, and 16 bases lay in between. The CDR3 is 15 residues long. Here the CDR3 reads CASSPMTSSDQPQHF. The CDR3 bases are TGTGCCAGCAGTCCGATGACGAGCTCCGATCAGCCCCAGCATTTT.

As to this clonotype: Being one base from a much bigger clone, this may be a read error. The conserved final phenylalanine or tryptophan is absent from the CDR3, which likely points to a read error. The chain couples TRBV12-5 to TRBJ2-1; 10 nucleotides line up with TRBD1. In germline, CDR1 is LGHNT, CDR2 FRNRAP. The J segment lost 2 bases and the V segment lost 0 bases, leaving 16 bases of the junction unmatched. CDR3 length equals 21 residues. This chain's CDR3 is CASGLVKGVGDRGQTYNEQFL. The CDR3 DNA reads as TGTGCTAGTGGTTTGGTAAAGGGGGTTGGGGACAGGGGCCAGACCTACAATGAGCAGTTCCTC.

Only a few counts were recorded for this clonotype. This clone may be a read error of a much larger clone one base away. The CDR3 loop is CASCLRRVDTGELFF. In DNA form, the CDR3 reads TGTGCCAGCTGTCTACGCAGGGTGGACACCGGGGAGCTGTTTTTT. The chain couples TRBV6-1 to TRBJ2-2, with D perhaps TRBD1 (5 bases). There are 15 residues in the CDR3. Germline CDR1 reads MNHNS; CDR2 reads SASEGT. Trimming shortened V by 8 bases and J by 3 bases, and 16 bases separated the two germline ends.

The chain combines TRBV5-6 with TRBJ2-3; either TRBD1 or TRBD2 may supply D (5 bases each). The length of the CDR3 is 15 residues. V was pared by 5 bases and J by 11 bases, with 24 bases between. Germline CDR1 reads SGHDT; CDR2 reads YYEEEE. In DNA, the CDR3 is TGTGCCAGCAGTCGAACCGGGGCTAGACAGACACAGCAGTATTTT. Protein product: CASSRTGARQTQQYF.

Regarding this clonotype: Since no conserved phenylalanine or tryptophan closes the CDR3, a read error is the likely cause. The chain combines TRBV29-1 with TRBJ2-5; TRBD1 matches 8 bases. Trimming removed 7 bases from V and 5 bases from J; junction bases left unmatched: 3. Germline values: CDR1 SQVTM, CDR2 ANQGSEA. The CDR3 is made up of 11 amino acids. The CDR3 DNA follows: TGCAGCGGGACAGGGCATGAGACCCAGTACTAC. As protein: CSGTGHETQYY.

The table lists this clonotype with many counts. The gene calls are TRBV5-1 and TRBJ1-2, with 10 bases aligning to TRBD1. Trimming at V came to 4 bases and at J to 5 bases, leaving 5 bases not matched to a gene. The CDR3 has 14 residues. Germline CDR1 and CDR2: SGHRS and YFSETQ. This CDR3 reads CASSPRQGAYGYTF. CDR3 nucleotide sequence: TGCGCCAGCAGCCCAAGACAGGGGGCGTATGGCTACACCTTC.

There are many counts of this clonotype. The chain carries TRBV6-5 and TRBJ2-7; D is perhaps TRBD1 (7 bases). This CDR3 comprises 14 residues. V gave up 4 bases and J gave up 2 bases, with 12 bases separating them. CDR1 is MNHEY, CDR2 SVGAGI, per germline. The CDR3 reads CASSFQGGPYEQYF. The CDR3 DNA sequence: TGTGCCAGCAGTTTTCAGGGGGGTCCCTACGAGCAGTACTTC.

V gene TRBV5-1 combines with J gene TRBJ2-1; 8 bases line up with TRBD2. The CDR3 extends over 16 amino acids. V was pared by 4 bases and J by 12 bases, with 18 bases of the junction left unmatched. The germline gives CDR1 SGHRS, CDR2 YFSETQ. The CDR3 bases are TGCGCCAGCAGCAAAAAAGCGGGGGCTACAACTTCGTCGCAGTTCTTC. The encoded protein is CASSKKAGATTSSQFF.

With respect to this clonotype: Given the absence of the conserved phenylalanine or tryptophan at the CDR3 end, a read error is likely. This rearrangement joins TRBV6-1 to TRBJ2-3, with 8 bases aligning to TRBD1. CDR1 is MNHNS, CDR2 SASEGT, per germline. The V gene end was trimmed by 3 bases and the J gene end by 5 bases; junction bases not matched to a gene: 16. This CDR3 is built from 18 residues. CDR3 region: CASSDLHATGEVQDTQYS. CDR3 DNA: TGTGCCAGCAGTGACCTTCATGCGACAGGGGAGGTTCAAGATACGCAGTATTCT.